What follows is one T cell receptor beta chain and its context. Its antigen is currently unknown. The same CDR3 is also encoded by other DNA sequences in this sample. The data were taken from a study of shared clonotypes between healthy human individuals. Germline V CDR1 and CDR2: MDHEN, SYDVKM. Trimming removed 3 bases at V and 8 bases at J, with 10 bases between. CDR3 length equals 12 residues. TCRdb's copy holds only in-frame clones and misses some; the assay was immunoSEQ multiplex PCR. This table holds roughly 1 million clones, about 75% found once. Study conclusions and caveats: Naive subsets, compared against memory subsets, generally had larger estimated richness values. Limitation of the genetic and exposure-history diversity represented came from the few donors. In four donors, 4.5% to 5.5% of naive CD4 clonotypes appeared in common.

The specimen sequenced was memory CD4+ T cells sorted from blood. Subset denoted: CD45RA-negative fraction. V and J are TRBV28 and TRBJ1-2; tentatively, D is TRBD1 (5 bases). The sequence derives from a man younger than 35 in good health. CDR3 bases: TGTGCCAGCAGTTTGGAGGGACGGGGCTACACCTTC. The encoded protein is CASSLEGRGYTF.